This T cell receptor beta chain was recovered during a study of blood T cells in healthy people across ages. A second PCR of 7 to 11 cycles used a sample-barcoded 5' primer and a J-beta primer mix. TCRdb recomputed calls from the 5' RACE reads with MiXCR, one row per CDR3 protein. The profile covers a few hundred thousand distinct CDR3 sequences, with about 52% appearing a single time and under 65% taken by the ten largest. The germline gives CDR1 SGHTA, CDR2 FQGNSA. With 3 bases removed from V and 3 bases from J, the gap between germline ends came to 11 bases. The CDR3 runs to 15 residues. This clonotype was counted a few times.

V gene TRBV7-2 combines with J gene TRBJ1-4, with unresolved D. Sample: blood. The sequence was collected from a man between 60 and 70 years old in good health. The CDR3 DNA is TGTGCCAGCAGCTTTTTTAACAGTCCTAATGAAAAACTGTTTTTT. Encoded protein: CASSFFNSPNEKLFF.